This TCR beta chain was captured in a study of cytomegalovirus exposure and HLA in healthy donors. General study findings and limits: Some public TCRs appeared in many individuals, while most sequences were rare. Most subjects had HLA-A and HLA-B alleles reportedly predicted accurately by TCR beta sequences. In a later analysis, TCR beta V- and J-gene trimming was associated with a missense DCLRE1C variant. Cytomegalovirus-associated status was assigned to fewer than 200 TCR beta chains.

Remarks on this clone: No antigen is known for it.

PCR used 60 Vbeta primers and 13 Jbeta primers. The repertoire was sequenced with immunoSEQ multiplex PCR; TCRdb's copy has only in-frame clones and lacks some. The table shows some 140,000 clones, with roughly 85% occurring only once. In germline, CDR1 is SNHLY, CDR2 FYNNEI. This CDR3 contains 20 residues. The junction had 17 bases not matched to a gene; V was cut back by 6 bases and J by 0 bases. The sequenced sample consisted of PBMCs. The chain couples TRBV2 to TRBJ1-6, with 7 bases that match TRBD1. The source is a woman aged 25 to 39 in good health and CMV-seropositive. The CDR3 protein is CASRLRQGTTLSSYNSPLHF. Here the CDR3 DNA reads TGTGCCAGCAGGTTAAGACAGGGTACCACCCTCAGCTCCTATAATTCACCCCTCCACTTT.